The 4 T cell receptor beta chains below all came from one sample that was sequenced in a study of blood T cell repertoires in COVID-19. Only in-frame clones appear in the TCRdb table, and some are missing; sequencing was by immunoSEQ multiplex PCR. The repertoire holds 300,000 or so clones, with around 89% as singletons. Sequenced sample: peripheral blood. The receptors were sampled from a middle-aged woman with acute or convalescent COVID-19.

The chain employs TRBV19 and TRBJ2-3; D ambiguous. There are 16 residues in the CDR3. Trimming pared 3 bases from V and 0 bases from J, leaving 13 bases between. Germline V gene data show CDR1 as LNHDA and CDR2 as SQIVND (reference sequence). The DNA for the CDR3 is TGTGCCAGTAGTATGTGGGCACCCCAGAGCACAGATACGCAGTATTTT. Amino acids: CASSMWAPQSTDTQYF.

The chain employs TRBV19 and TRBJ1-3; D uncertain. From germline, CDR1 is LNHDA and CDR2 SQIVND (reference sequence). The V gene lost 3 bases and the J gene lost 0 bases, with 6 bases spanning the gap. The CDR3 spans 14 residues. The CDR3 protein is CASSITSSGNTIYF. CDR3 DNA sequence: TGTGCCAGTAGTATCACCAGCTCTGGAAACACCATATATTTT. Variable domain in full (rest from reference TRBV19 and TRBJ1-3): DGGITQSPKYLFRKEGQNVTLSCEQNLNHDAMYWYRQDPGQGLRLIYYSQIVNDFQKGDIAEGYSVSREKKESFPLTVTSAQKNPTAFYLCASSITSSGNTIYFGEGSWLTVV.

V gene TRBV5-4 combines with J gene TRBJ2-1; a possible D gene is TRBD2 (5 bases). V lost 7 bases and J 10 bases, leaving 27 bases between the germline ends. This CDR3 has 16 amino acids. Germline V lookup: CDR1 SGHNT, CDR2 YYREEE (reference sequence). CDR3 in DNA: TGTGCCAGCCTCTCAAGCTCCGCTGGAGGAAGAAAGGAGCAGTTCTTC. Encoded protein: CASLSSSAGGRKEQFF.

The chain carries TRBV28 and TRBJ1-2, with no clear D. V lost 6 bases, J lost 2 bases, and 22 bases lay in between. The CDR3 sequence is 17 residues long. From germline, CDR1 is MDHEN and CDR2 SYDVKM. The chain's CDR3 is CASRTEALVLQNYGYTF. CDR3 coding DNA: TGTGCCAGCAGGACCGAGGCGTTGGTTCTTCAAAACTATGGCTACACCTTC.